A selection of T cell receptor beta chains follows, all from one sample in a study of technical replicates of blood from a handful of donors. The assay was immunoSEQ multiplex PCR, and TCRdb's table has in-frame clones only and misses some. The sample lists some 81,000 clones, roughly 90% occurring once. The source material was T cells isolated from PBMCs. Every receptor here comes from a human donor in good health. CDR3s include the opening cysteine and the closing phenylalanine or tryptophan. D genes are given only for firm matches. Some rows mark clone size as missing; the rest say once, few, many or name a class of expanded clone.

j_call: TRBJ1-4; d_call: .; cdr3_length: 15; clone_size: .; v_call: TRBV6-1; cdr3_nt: TGTGCCAGCAGTGACTGGGGGCGTCAACAGGAAAAACTGTTTTTT; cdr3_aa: CASSDWGRQQEKLFF
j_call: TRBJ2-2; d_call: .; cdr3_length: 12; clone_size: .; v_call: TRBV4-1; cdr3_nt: TGCGCCAGCAGCCATGTAGCTGGGGAGCTGTTTTTT; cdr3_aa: CASSHVAGELFF
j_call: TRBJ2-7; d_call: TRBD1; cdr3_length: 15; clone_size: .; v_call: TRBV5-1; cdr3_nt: TGCGCCAGCAGCCCGGTTGAGGGACAGGGTATTAAGCAGTACTTC; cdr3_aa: CASSPVEGQGIKQYF
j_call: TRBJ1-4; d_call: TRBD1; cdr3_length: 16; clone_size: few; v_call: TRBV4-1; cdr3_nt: TGCGCCAGCAGACTCCGACAGGGTTTAACTAATGAAAAACTGTTTTTT; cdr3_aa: CASRLRQGLTNEKLFF
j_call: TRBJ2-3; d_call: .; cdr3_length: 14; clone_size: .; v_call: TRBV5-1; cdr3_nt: TGCGCCAGCAGCTCTGGGACTCCTACAGATACGCAGTATTTT; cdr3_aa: CASSSGTPTDTQYF
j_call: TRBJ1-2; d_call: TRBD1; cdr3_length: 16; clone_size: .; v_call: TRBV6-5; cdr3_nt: TGTGCCAGCAGTTACTCGAGGACAGGGGGCGACTATGGCTACACCTTC; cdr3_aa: CASSYSRTGGDYGYTF
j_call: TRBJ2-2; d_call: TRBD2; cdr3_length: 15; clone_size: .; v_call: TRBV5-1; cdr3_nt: TGCGCCAGCAGCTTATTAGCGGGAGACACCGGGGAGCTGTTTTTT; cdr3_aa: CASSLLAGDTGELFF
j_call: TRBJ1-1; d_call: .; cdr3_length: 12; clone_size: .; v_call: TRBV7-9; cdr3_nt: TGTGCCAGCAGCTTAACGGGCACTGAAGCTTTCTTT; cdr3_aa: CASSLTGTEAFF
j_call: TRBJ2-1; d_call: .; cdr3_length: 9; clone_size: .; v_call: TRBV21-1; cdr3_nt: TGTGCCAGCTTCTGTATCGAGTTCTTC; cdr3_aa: CASFCIEFF
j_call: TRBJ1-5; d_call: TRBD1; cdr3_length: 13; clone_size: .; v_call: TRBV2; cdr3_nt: TGTGCCAGCAGACTAACAGGGGGGCAGCCCCAGCATTTT; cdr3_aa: CASRLTGGQPQHF
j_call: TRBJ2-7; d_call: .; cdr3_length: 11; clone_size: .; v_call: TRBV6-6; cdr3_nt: TGTGCCAGCAGTTACGAGCTCAGGTCGTACTTC; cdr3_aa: CASSYELRSYF
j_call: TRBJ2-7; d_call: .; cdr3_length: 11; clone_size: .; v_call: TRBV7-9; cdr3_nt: TGTGCCAGCAGCTCCTTCCACGAGCAGTACTTC; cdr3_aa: CASSSFHEQYF
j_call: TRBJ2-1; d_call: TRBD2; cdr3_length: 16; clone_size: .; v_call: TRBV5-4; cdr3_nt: TGTGCCAGCAGCTTGGAAGTGTGGGAGGGAAACAATGAGCAGTTCTTC; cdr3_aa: CASSLEVWEGNNEQFF
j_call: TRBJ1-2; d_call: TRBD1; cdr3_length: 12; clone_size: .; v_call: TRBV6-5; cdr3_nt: TGTGCCAGCAGTTGGACAGGGATTAGGTACACCTTC; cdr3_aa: CASSWTGIRYTF
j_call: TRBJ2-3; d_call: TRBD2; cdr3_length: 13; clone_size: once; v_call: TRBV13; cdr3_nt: TGTGCCAGCAGCCGAGCGGGAGAGGGCACGCAGTATTTT; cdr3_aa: CASSRAGEGTQYF
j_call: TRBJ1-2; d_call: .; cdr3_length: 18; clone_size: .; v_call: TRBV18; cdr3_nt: TGTGCCAGCTCACCACAGATGCCCGGATGGGCCGGGGGGTATGGCTACACCTTC; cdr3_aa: CASSPQMPGWAGGYGYTF
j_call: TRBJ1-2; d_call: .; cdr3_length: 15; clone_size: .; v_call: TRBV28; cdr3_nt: TGTGCCAGCAGTTTATTTCAGGGGTCCAGCTATGGCTACACCTTC; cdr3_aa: CASSLFQGSSYGYTF
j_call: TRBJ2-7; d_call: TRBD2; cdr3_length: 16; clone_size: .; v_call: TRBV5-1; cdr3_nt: TGCGCCAGCAGCTTGGGGATACTAGCGGGGCCCCACGAGCAGTACTTC; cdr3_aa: CASSLGILAGPHEQYF
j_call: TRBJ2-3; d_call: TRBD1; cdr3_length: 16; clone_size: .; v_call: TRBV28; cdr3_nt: TGTGCCAGCAGTTTCTCCGGGACAGGGCGAACAGATACGCAGTATTTT; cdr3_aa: CASSFSGTGRTDTQYF
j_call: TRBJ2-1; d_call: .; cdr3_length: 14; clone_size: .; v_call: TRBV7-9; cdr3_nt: TGTGCCAGCAGCTTTCAAAGGGGATACAATGAGCAGTTCTTC; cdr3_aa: CASSFQRGYNEQFF
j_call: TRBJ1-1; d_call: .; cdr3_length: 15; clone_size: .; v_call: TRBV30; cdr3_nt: TGTGCCTGGGCCCATGGGGGGGCGCGGGACACTGAAGCTTTCTTT; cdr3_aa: CAWAHGGARDTEAFF
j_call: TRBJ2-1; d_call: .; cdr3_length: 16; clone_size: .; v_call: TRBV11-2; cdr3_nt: TGTGCCAGCAGCACCACCACGGGGGTGCCAGGGAATGAGCAGTTCTTC; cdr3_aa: CASSTTTGVPGNEQFF